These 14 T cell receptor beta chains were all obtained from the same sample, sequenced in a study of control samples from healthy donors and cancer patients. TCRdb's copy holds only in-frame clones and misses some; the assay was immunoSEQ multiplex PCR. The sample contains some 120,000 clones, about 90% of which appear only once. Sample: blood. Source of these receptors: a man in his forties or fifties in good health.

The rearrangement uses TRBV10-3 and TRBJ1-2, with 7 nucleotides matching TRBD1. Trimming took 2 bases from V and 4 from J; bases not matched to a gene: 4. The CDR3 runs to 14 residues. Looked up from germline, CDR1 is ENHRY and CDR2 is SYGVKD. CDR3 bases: TGTGCCATCAGTGAGGACCACAGGGGCTATGGCTACACCTTC. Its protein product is CAISEDHRGYGYTF.

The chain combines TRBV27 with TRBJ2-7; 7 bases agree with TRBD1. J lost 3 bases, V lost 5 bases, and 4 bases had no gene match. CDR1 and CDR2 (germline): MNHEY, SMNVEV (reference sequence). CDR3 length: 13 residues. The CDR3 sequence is CASSLGTVYEQYF. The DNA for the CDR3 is TGTGCCAGCAGTCTGGGGACAGTCTACGAGCAGTACTTC.

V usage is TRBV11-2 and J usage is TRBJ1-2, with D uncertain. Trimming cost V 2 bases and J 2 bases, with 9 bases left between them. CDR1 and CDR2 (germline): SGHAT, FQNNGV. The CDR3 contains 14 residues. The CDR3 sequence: CASSLRSTNYGYTF. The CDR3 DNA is TGTGCCAGCAGCTTAAGGTCAACCAACTATGGCTACACCTTC.

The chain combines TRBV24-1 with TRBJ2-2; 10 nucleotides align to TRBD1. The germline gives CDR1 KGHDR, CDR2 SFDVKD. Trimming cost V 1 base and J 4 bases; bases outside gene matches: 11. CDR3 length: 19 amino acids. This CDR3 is CATSDFTPDRGLSTGELFF. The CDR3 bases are TGTGCCACCAGTGATTTTACCCCCGACAGGGGGCTAAGCACCGGGGAGCTGTTTTTT.

CDR3 sequence reads: CASTDYTSNTGELFF. CDR3 DNA: TGTGCCAGCACCGATTACACTTCGAACACCGGGGAGCTGTTTTTT. V usage is TRBV3-1 (or the pseudogene TRBV3-2) and J usage is TRBJ2-2, with unresolved D. Germline V gives CDR1 LGHDT, CDR2 YNNKEL (reference sequence). The length of the CDR3 is 15 residues. Between the trimmed V and J ends, which lost 7 bases and 0 bases, there was a span of 12 bases.

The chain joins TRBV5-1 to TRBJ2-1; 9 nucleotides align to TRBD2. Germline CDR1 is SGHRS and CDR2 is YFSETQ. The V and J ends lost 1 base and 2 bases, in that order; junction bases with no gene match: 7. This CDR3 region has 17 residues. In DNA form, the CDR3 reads TGCGCCAGCAGCTTGAGCGGCGGGGGGGATGCCTACAATGAGCAGTTCTTC. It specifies CASSLSGGGDAYNEQFF.

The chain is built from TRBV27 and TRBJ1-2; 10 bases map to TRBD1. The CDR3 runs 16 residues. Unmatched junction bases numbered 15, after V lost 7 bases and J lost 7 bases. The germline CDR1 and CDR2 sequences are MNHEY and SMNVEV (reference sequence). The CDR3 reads CASTQKGTGDRAGYTF. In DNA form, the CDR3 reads TGTGCCAGCACCCAAAAGGGGACAGGGGATAGGGCTGGCTACACCTTC.

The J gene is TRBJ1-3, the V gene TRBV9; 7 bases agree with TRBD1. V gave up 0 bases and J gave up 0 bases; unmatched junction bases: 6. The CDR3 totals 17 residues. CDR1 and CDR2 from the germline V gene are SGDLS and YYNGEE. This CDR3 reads CASSVVAGGYSGNTIYF. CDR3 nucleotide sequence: TGTGCCAGCAGCGTAGTGGCAGGGGGTTACTCTGGAAACACCATATATTTT.

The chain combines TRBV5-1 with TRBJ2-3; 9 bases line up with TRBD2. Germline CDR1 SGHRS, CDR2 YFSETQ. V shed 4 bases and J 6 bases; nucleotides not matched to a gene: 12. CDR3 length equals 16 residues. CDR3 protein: CASSQYSGGLGDTQYF. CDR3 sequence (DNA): TGCGCCAGCAGCCAGTATAGCGGGGGCCTGGGGGATACGCAGTATTTT.

As DNA, the CDR3 is TGCGCCAGCACCCTGGAGAGCCTGGGACAAGAGACCCAGTACTTC. Its translation: CASTLESLGQETQYF. V and J are TRBV5-1 and TRBJ2-5; D unclear. The V end lost 6 bases, the J end lost 2 bases, and 17 bases lay between the germline ends. Germline-derived CDR1 and CDR2 are SGHRS and YFSETQ. The CDR3 loop spans 15 amino acids.

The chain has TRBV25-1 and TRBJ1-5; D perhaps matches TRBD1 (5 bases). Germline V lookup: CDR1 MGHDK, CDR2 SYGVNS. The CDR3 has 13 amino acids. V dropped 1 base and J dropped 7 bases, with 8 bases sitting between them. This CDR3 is CASSESWDQPQHF. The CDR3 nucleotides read TGTGCCAGCAGTGAATCCTGGGACCAGCCCCAGCATTTT.

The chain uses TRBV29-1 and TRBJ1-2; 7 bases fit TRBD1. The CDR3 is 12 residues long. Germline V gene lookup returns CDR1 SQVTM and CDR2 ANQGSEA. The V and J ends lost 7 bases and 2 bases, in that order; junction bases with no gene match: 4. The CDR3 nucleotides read TGCAGCGCCAAAGGGGGCAACTATGGCTACACCTTC. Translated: CSAKGGNYGYTF.

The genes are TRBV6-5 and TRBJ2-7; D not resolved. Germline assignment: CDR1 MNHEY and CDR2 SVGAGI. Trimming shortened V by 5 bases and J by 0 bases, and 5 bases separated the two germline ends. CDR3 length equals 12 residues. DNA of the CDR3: TGTGCCAGCAGTCTAACCTCCTACGAGCAGTACTTC. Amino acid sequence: CASSLTSYEQYF.

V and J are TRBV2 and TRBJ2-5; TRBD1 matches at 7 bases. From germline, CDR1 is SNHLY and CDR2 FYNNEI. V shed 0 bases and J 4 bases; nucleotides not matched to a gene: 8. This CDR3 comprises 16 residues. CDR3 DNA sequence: TGTGCCAGCAGTGAAGCGGAAGGGGGCATAAGAGAGACCCAGTACTTC. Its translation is CASSEAEGGIRETQYF.